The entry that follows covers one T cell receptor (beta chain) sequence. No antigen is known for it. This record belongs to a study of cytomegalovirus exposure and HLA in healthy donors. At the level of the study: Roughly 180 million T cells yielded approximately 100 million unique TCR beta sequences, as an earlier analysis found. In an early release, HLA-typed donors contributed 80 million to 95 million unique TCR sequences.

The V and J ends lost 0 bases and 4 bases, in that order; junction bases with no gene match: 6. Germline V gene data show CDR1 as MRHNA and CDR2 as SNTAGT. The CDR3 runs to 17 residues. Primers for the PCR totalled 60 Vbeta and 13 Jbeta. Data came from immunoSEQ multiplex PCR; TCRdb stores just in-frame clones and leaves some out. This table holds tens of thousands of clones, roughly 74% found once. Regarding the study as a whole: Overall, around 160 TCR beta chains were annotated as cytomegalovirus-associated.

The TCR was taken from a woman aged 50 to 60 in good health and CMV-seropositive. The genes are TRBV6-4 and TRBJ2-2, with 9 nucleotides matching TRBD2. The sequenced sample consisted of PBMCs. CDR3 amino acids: CASSDSLAGEVTGELFF. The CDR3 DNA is TGTGCCAGCAGTGACTCCTTAGCGGGAGAGGTCACCGGGGAGCTGTTTTTT.